This passage covers 15 T cell receptor beta chains from one sample sequenced in a study of cytomegalovirus exposure and HLA in healthy donors. The PCR employed 60 Vbeta primers together with 13 Jbeta primers. Some clones are missing from TCRdb's copy, which holds only in-frame ones; the method was immunoSEQ multiplex PCR. The sample yields 150,000 or so clones, about 85% seen once. The specimen sequenced was PBMCs. All receptors derive from a woman between 18 and 29 years old in good health and CMV-seronegative.

The J gene is TRBJ1-2, the V gene TRBV7-8; TRBD1 aligns across 9 bases. This CDR3 has 15 amino acids. From germline, CDR1 is SGHVS and CDR2 FQNEAQ. The trim removed 5 bases at V and 6 bases at J, leaving 10 bases unmatched. The CDR3 protein is CASSPRSGTGNGYTF. The CDR3 DNA reads TGTGCCAGCAGCCCACGTTCCGGGACAGGGAATGGCTACACCTTC.

This chain uses TRBV10-3 with TRBJ2-3; 10 bases fit TRBD1. The CDR3 contains 16 residues. The J segment lost 4 bases and the V segment lost 3 bases, leaving 7 bases of the junction unmatched. CDR1 and CDR2 from the germline V gene are ENHRY and SYGVKD. The CDR3, as DNA: TGTGCCATCAGTGAAGCTCCGGGACAGGGGCCAGATACGCAGTATTTT. Encoded protein: CAISEAPGQGPDTQYF.

V and J are TRBV6-5 and TRBJ1-5; D gene unclear. V dropped 2 bases and J dropped 1 base, with 12 bases sitting between them. In germline, CDR1 is MNHEY, CDR2 SVGAGI. CDR3 size: 16 residues. Here the CDR3 reads CASSYGHPGSNQPQHF. In nucleotides, the CDR3 is TGTGCCAGCAGTTACGGGCACCCTGGGAGCAATCAGCCCCAGCATTTT.

The V and J genes are TRBV9 and TRBJ2-2; 9 bases match TRBD1. V gave up 0 bases and J gave up 4 bases; unmatched junction bases: 1. The CDR3 loop spans 15 amino acids. Germline V gives CDR1 SGDLS, CDR2 YYNGEE. This chain's CDR3 is CASSVGQGGTGELFF. The CDR3 DNA reads as TGTGCCAGCAGCGTAGGACAGGGGGGCACCGGGGAGCTGTTTTTT.

This clone was recorded only once. This chain connects TRBV7-2 to TRBJ2-3, with D unresolved. Trimming removed 2 bases at V and 0 bases at J, with 6 bases between. From germline, CDR1 is SGHTA and CDR2 FQGNSA. This CDR3 has 14 amino acids. CDR3 DNA sequence: TGTGCCAGCAGCTTAAGTCGGAGCACAGATACGCAGTATTTT. Translating gives CASSLSRSTDTQYF.

The rearrangement joins TRBV6-5 to TRBJ1-1; TRBD1 matches at 7 bases. Germline trimming cut 6 bases from V and 2 bases from J; bases unmatched to any gene: 9. Per the germline V gene, CDR1 is MNHEY and CDR2 is SVGAGI. The CDR3 has 15 amino acids. This CDR3 reads CASSPTGQLNTEAFF. The CDR3, as DNA: TGTGCCAGCAGCCCAACGGGACAGCTAAACACTGAAGCTTTCTTT.

The V and J genes are TRBV27 and TRBJ1-2, with TRBD1 matching over 9 bases. The V gene end was trimmed by 4 bases and the J gene end by 1 base; junction bases not matched to a gene: 4. The CDR3 extends over 15 amino acids. The germline V gene has CDR1 MNHEY and CDR2 SMNVEV (reference sequence). The DNA for the CDR3 is TGTGCCAGCAGTTGGACAGGGGCCCTTAACTATGGCTACACCTTC. Residues: CASSWTGALNYGYTF.

The chain recombines TRBV4-1 with TRBJ2-2, with D possibly matching TRBD2 (6 bases). This CDR3 contains 16 residues. Germline values: CDR1 MGHRA, CDR2 YSYEKL. V lost 0 bases, J lost 3 bases, and 11 bases lay in between. The CDR3 nucleotides read TGCGCCAGCAGCCAAGAGGTGCGGGGATACACCGGGGAGCTGTTTTTT. Its translation: CASSQEVRGYTGELFF.

This clone occurred a few times. This sequence joins TRBV30 and TRBJ2-2; D gene ambiguous. The CDR3 extends over 13 amino acids. Germline V gene sequence: CDR1 GTSNPN, CDR2 SVGIG (reference sequence). Trimming pared 3 bases from V and 1 base from J, leaving 6 bases between. The CDR3 region has the DNA TGTGCCTGGAGATCGGGGAACACCGGGGAGCTGTTTTTT. Translated, it gives CAWRSGNTGELFF.

Here the CDR3 DNA reads TGTGCCAGCAGCTTGGAGACAGGCTACACTGAAGCTTTCTTT. Translation gives CASSLETGYTEAFF. This chain joins TRBV5-8 and TRBJ1-1, with D tentatively TRBD1 (6 bases). The germline V gene has CDR1 SGHTS and CDR2 YDEGEE. V was trimmed by 0 bases and J by 3 bases, leaving 9 bases between them. This CDR3 contains 14 residues.

The J gene is TRBJ2-1, the V gene TRBV7-2; TRBD2 matches at 12 bases. This CDR3 has 18 amino acids. With 0 bases clipped from V and 7 bases from J, the junction kept 10 bases outside the gene matches. CDR1 and CDR2 from the germline V gene are SGHTA and FQGNSA. This CDR3 is CASSLARLAGGPGNEQFF. CDR3 in DNA: TGTGCCAGCAGCTTAGCGCGGCTAGCGGGAGGGCCAGGGAATGAGCAGTTCTTC.

V usage is TRBV4-1 and J usage is TRBJ1-3; D is perhaps TRBD1 (6 bases). V lost 2 bases to trimming and J lost 4 bases, with 9 bases between them. This CDR3 is built from 14 residues. Germline CDR1 reads MGHRA; CDR2 reads YSYEKL. The CDR3 spells CASSQQGFGNTIYF. As DNA, the CDR3 is TGCGCCAGCAGCCAACAGGGGTTCGGAAACACCATATATTTT.

This sequence joins TRBV2 and TRBJ2-2; TRBD2 agrees at 7 bases. This CDR3 has 14 residues. The germline gives CDR1 SNHLY, CDR2 FYNNEI. V was pared by 8 bases and J by 0 bases, with 3 bases of the junction left unmatched. The CDR3 DNA reads as TGTGCCAGCTTTCGGGGGGCGAACACCGGGGAGCTGTTTTTT. As protein: CASFRGANTGELFF. The entire variable domain, with the rest obtained from reference TRBV2 and TRBJ2-2, is as follows: EPEVTQTPSHQVTQMGQEVILRCVPISNHLYFYWYRQILGQKVEFLVSFYNNEISEKSEIFDDQFSVERPDGSNFTLKIRSTKLEDSAMYFCASFRGANTGELFFGEGSRLTVL.

The chain links TRBV27 to TRBJ2-1, with 7 bases that match TRBD1. V dropped 5 bases and J dropped 0; count of bases not matched to a gene: 7. The CDR3 consists of 16 residues. Germline assignment: CDR1 MNHEY and CDR2 SMNVEV (reference sequence). The DNA of the CDR3 is TGTGCCAGCAGTGCCGAGGGGGCAAGCTCCTACAATGAGCAGTTCTTC. It is translated as CASSAEGASSYNEQFF.

This chain connects TRBV7-2 to TRBJ2-5; tentatively, D is TRBD1 (8 bases). Germline CDR1 and CDR2: SGHTA and FQGNSA. This CDR3 contains 16 residues. The V end lost 5 bases, the J end lost 3 bases, and 19 bases lay between the germline ends. The CDR3 DNA sequence: TGTGCCAGCAGCACAGGGGGGGCTAGCGCGAAAGAGACCCAGTACTTC. It specifies CASSTGGASAKETQYF.